This TCR beta chain stems from a study of blood T cells in healthy people across ages. Total RNA was isolated from each sample in quantities of at least 6 micrograms. V was trimmed by 6 bases and J by 3 bases, leaving 15 bases between them. Germline values: CDR1 MNHNY, CDR2 SVGAGI (reference sequence). CDR3 size: 14 residues. In this sample, this clonotype turned up a few times. The antigen is not known. Study-wide results and caveats: The fall in TCR beta diversity per million T cells was roughly linear with age.

A second roughly 6 to 11 cycle PCR used barcoded and J-beta primers. In TCRdb, the 5' RACE reads were re-called with MiXCR into one record per CDR3 protein. The sample has 870,000 or so distinct CDR3 sequences, 29% seen once. The chain is built from TRBV6-6 and TRBJ2-7, with D maybe TRBD2 (6 bases). This receptor was identified in a woman of 80 years or more in good health. Material for sequencing was blood. DNA for the CDR3: TGTGCCAGCAGCCCCGTGGGACTTCTCTACGAGCAGTACTTC. It translates to CASSPVGLLYEQYF.